This T cell receptor (beta chain) was recovered during a study of CD8 T cells in Susac syndrome. The authors reverse transcribed about 0.45 to 1 ug RNA with random hexamers. MiXCR, applied by TCRdb to the immunoSEQ multiplex PCR reads, yields one record per CDR3 protein. Among about 190,000 distinct CDR3 sequences, under 95% were seen once, and the ten largest hold about 0.1%. The TCR comes from a human donor in good health. Sequencing used CD4+ T cells from PBMCs.

CDR3 in amino acids: CASSFQDRGGKGDEQYF. Written as DNA, the CDR3 is TGTGCCAGCAGTTTTCAGGACAGGGGCGGGAAGGGGGACGAGCAGTACTTC. The chain carries TRBV27 and TRBJ2-7, with 9 bases lining up with TRBD1. Germline assignment: CDR1 MNHEY and CDR2 SMNVEV (reference sequence). The CDR3 runs to 17 residues. Trimming took 3 bases from V and 5 from J; bases not matched to a gene: 14.